This entry is about one TCR beta chain. The donors, healthy adults who were HIV-negative, had experienced no recent acute infections or vaccinations. The record originates from a study of shared clonotypes between healthy human individuals. Sequenced by immunoSEQ multiplex PCR; TCRdb stores in-frame clones only, minus some. This table holds fewer than 850,000 clones, roughly 87% found once. The sequenced material came from memory CD8+ T cells from PBMCs. Stated subset: CD45RO+ cells pooled with CCR7-negative TemRA cells. This receptor was obtained from a man between 18 and 29 years old in good health. Some clones in this sample may be carry-over from other donors' samples.

In DNA form, the CDR3 reads TGTGCCAGCAGTTCCCCCCTCGCGGGGGGCTACACCTTC. This sequence encodes CASSSPLAGGYTF. The rearrangement uses TRBV28 and TRBJ1-2; the D is unclear. V was trimmed by 4 bases and J by 8 bases, leaving 14 bases between them. Germline V gene lookup returns CDR1 MDHEN and CDR2 SYDVKM. This CDR3 region has 13 residues.